What follows are 29 T cell receptor beta chains derived from one specimen sequenced in a study of blood T cells in healthy people across ages. A second PCR of 7 to 11 cycles used a sample-barcoded 5' primer and a J-beta primer mix. TCRdb fed the 5' RACE reads into MiXCR, producing one record per CDR3 protein. This table holds over 1,500,000 distinct CDR3 sequences, roughly 52% found once. Sequencing was done on a sample of blood. These receptors were collected from a woman aged 40 to 50 in good health.

The rearrangement joins TRBV20-1 to TRBJ2-1; 7 bases agree with TRBD2. Per the germline V gene, CDR1 is DFQATT and CDR2 is SNEGSKA (reference sequence). The V segment lost 7 bases and the J segment 12 bases; nucleotides outside the gene matches: 18. The CDR3 is made up of 14 amino acids. CDR3 coding DNA: TGCAGTGGCCCCCTGAGGGACTATCTAAAGGGGCAGTTCTTC. The encoded protein is CSGPLRDYLKGQFF.

This clonotype was detected only a few times. V and J are TRBV12-3 or TRBV12-4 and TRBJ2-4; D not resolved. Trimming stripped 6 bases from V and 0 bases from J, with 9 bases between. This CDR3 spans 14 amino acids. The CDR3 nucleotides read TGTGCCAGCAGCCTTCAGTCAGCCAAAAACATTCAGTACTTC. It yields the protein CASSLQSAKNIQYF.

This sequence joins TRBV5-5 and TRBJ1-2; 7 bases map to TRBD1. CDR1 is SGHKS, CDR2 YYEKEE, per germline (reference sequence). The CDR3 loop spans 14 amino acids. After removal of 4 bases from V and 4 bases from J, the junction contained 7 bases not matched to a gene. The CDR3 DNA reads as TGTGCCAGCAGCCCCGGGACAGACTTCTATGGCTACACCTTC. It codes for CASSPGTDFYGYTF.

This clonotype turned up a few times. A read error may explain this, as a much larger clone is one base away. The chain couples TRBV20-1 to TRBJ2-5; the D gene is possibly TRBD1 (6 bases). V shed 5 bases and J shed 11 bases, with 27 bases lying between them. There are 15 residues in the CDR3. In germline, CDR1 is DFQATT, CDR2 SNEGSKA (reference sequence). CDR3 sequence reads: CSAVSPGTPHNEQYF. The CDR3 region has the DNA TGCAGTGCTGTTAGTCCCGGGACACCACACAATGAGCAGTACTTC.

J is TRBJ1-2 and V is TRBV15; 11 bases line up with TRBD1. This CDR3 comprises 13 residues. Per the germline V gene, CDR1 is LNHNV and CDR2 is YYDKDF (reference sequence). After removal of 1 base from V and 11 bases from J, the junction contained 3 bases not matched to a gene. Here the CDR3 DNA reads TGTGCCACCAGCAGAGTCGGGACAGGGGGTTACACCTTC. Its protein product is CATSRVGTGGYTF.

This clonotype was picked up a small number of times. The CDR3 coding sequence is TGTGCCAGCAGCTTGATCCTCCCCCTGGGACAGGCTTCAACTAACTATGGCTACACCTTC. Translation gives CASSLILPLGQASTNYGYTF. This rearrangement joins TRBV7-2 to TRBJ1-2; 8 bases align to TRBD1. Germline CDR1 is SGHTA and CDR2 is FQGNSA. There are 20 residues in the CDR3. Trimming cost V 3 bases and J 0 bases; bases outside gene matches: 18.

This clonotype was counted between two and nine times. The CDR3 sequence: CASSLAGPLYNEQFF. CDR3 sequence (DNA): TGTGCCAGCAGCTTAGCGGGGCCCCTCTACAATGAGCAGTTCTTC. V and J are TRBV7-3 and TRBJ2-1, with D perhaps TRBD2 (6 bases). Germline CDR1 SGHTA, CDR2 FQGTGA. This CDR3 region has 15 residues. The V and J ends lost 2 bases and 3 bases respectively, with 11 bases between them.

The chain employs TRBV2 and TRBJ1-2; the D gene is possibly TRBD1 (6 bases). Germline CDR1 is SNHLY and CDR2 is FYNNEI. The CDR3 length is 14 residues. V was shortened by 7 bases and J by 8 bases, with 20 bases between the two germline ends. CDR3 region: CASNDRMLPRGYTF. CDR3 nucleotides: TGTGCCAGCAACGACAGGATGCTACCTCGAGGCTACACCTTC.

V and J are TRBV15 and TRBJ2-5, with 8 positions matching TRBD1. With V trimmed by 1 base and J by 11 bases, 15 bases remained unmatched. The CDR3 has 16 residues. Germline CDR1 is LNHNV and CDR2 is YYDKDF (reference sequence). The CDR3, as DNA: TGTGCCACCAGCAGAGGAGTTGGACAGGGAATATACGGGCAGTACTTC. Amino acids: CATSRGVGQGIYGQYF.

V gene TRBV7-8 combines with J gene TRBJ1-6, with 7 bases fitting TRBD1. Germline loops: CDR1 SGHVS, CDR2 FQNEAQ. V gave up 4 bases and J gave up 10 bases; unmatched junction bases: 10. The CDR3 sequence is 15 residues long. CDR3 nucleotides: TGTGCCAGCAGCTCGCAGGGGGGCCATCGATCACCCCTCCACTTT. Its protein is CASSSQGGHRSPLHF. The entire variable domain, with the rest obtained from reference TRBV7-8 and TRBJ1-6, is as follows: GAGVSQSPRYKVAKRGQDVALRCDPISGHVSLFWYQQALGQGPEFLTYFQNEAQLDKSGLPSDRFFAERPEGSVSTLKIQRTQQEDSAVYLCASSSQGGHRSPLHFGNGTRLTVT.

In its sample, this clonotype was seen a few times. The chain carries TRBV6-6 and TRBJ1-6; D is unresolved. Germline CDR1 reads MNHNY; CDR2 reads SVGAGI (reference sequence). The CDR3 consists of 17 residues. V gave up 2 bases and J gave up 0 bases, with 11 bases separating them. The CDR3 bases are TGTGCCAGCAGTTACCCTCTGGGGAGCTCCTATAATTCACCCCTCCACTTT. The encoded protein is CASSYPLGSSYNSPLHF.

The chain joins TRBV20-1 to TRBJ1-6; D not certain. Germline V CDR1 and CDR2: DFQATT, SNEGSKA (reference sequence). CDR3 size: 15 residues. Deletions cut 7 bases from V and 0 bases from J, with 13 bases between. This CDR3 reads CSVEDVSSYNSPLHF. The CDR3 DNA sequence: TGCAGTGTTGAGGACGTGAGCTCCTATAATTCACCCCTCCACTTT.

J is TRBJ2-3 and V is TRBV4-3, with 15 bases identical to TRBD2. Losses at the gene ends were 0 bases for V and 3 bases for J; bases not matched to a gene: 10. The CDR3 contains 20 residues. CDR1 is LGHNA, CDR2 YSLEER, per germline. The CDR3 sequence: CASSQDRRTSGGGVTDTQYF. The CDR3, as DNA: TGCGCCAGCAGCCAAGATAGGAGGACTAGCGGGGGGGGAGTGACAGATACGCAGTATTTT.

This chain joins TRBV29-1 and TRBJ2-5, with D maybe TRBD2 (6 bases). The CDR3 runs to 15 residues. V lost 7 bases to trimming and J lost 11 bases, with 29 bases between them. CDR1 and CDR2 (germline): SQVTM, ANQGSEA. The CDR3 loop is CSAGTLDGGIDEQYF. DNA for the CDR3: TGCAGCGCAGGAACTTTGGACGGGGGAATCGATGAGCAGTACTTC.

The gene calls are TRBV4-1 and TRBJ1-6, with unresolved D. V was pared by 0 bases and J by 8 bases, with 14 bases between. CDR1 and CDR2 from the germline V gene are MGHRA and YSYEKL. The CDR3 totals 16 residues. CDR3 DNA: TGCGCCAGCAGCCAAGATCCTGGACTTTGGGATTCACCCCTCCACTTT. It codes for CASSQDPGLWDSPLHF.

V gene TRBV12-3 or TRBV12-4 combines with J gene TRBJ2-1, with D perhaps given as TRBD1 or TRBD2 (5 bases each). V was clipped by 6 bases and J by 9 bases, with 12 bases between them. The CDR3 is 12 amino acids. CDR3 nucleotides: TGTGCCAGCAGCTCCTATGGGACTGAGCAGTTCTTC. This sequence encodes CASSSYGTEQFF.

This chain uses TRBV29-1 with TRBJ2-4; TRBD2 matches at 8 bases. The last part of the DNA fits TRBJ2-7 better; the J call may be wrong. Germline CDR1 and CDR2: SQVTM and ANQGSEA. The CDR3 loop spans 15 amino acids. CDR3 residues: CSIQKGSGGDYEQYF. The DNA for the CDR3 is TGCAGCATTCAAAAAGGGAGCGGGGGCGACTACGAGCAGTACTTC.

The J gene is TRBJ2-7, the V gene TRBV6-1; no clear D. The CDR3 has 17 amino acids. Germline V lookup: CDR1 MNHNS, CDR2 SASEGT. Trimming took 5 bases from V and 3 from J, leaving 23 bases between them. The CDR3 DNA reads as TGTGCCAGCAGTCAACCTCTCATCAGGAGCGTTTACTACGAGCAGTACTTC. Translated, it gives CASSQPLIRSVYYEQYF.

This clonotype was recorded only once. The V gene is TRBV11-2, the J gene TRBJ2-3; possible D gene TRBD1, 5 bases. V was clipped by 0 bases and J by 6 bases, with 13 bases between them. The CDR3 has 15 amino acids. Germline V gene sequence: CDR1 SGHAT, CDR2 FQNNGV. The CDR3 here is CASSLERDRRDTQYF. CDR3 sequence (DNA): TGTGCCAGCAGCTTAGAACGAGACAGACGGGATACGCAGTATTTT.

This clonotype was counted only a few times. V gene TRBV7-2 combines with J gene TRBJ2-3; TRBD1 aligns across 8 bases. V was pared by 5 bases and J by 4 bases, with 17 bases of the junction left unmatched. Germline V CDR1 and CDR2: SGHTA, FQGNSA. The CDR3 consists of 18 residues. For the CDR3, the DNA is TGTGCCAGCAGCGCCAGGTTGGGAGGTGGACAGGGCGCAGATACGCAGTATTTT. Translated: CASSARLGGGQGADTQYF.

The sample holds a few counts of this clonotype. The V and J genes are TRBV20-1 and TRBJ2-7; 14 nucleotides align to TRBD2. J was trimmed by 4 bases and V by 3 bases; bases with no gene match: 8. CDR1 and CDR2 (germline): DFQATT, SNEGSKA (reference sequence). CDR3 size: 16 residues. CDR3 protein: CSASRTSGGQGYEQYF. The CDR3 DNA reads TGCAGTGCTAGCAGGACTAGCGGGGGGCAAGGTTACGAGCAGTACTTC.

This chain links TRBV9 with TRBJ1-6; 8 bases are shared with TRBD1. The V segment lost 4 bases and the J segment 5 bases; nucleotides outside the gene matches: 8. The CDR3 is 16 residues long. Germline CDR1 and CDR2: SGDLS and YYNGEE. CDR3: CASSISTGADNSPLHF. DNA of the CDR3: TGTGCCAGCAGCATCTCGACAGGGGCGGATAATTCACCCCTCCACTTT.

CDR3 region: CASSLSGTGLAETQYF. The CDR3, as DNA: TGTGCCAGCAGTTTGTCCGGGACAGGGTTGGCGGAGACCCAGTACTTC. The chain is built from TRBV6-6 and TRBJ2-5, with 9 bases identical to TRBD1. Trimming cost V 4 bases and J 5 bases; bases outside gene matches: 11. Germline CDR1 and CDR2: MNHNY and SVGAGI (reference sequence). The CDR3 sequence is 16 residues long.

The chain has TRBV5-1 and TRBJ2-2; no clear D gene. Between the trimmed V and J ends, which lost 0 bases and 4 bases, there was a span of 13 bases. CDR1 and CDR2 (germline): SGHRS, YFSETQ. The CDR3 loop spans 16 amino acids. DNA for the CDR3: TGCGCCAGCAGCTTGGTCCCAGGAACCGGCACCGGGGAGCTGTTTTTT. It is translated as CASSLVPGTGTGELFF.

This clonotype was observed a handful of times. This rearrangement joins TRBV4-3 to TRBJ2-5; no clear D gene. The CDR3 contains 15 residues. CDR1 is LGHNA and CDR2 is YSLEER in the germline V gene. V dropped 1 base and J dropped 2 bases, with 11 bases sitting between them. The CDR3 sequence: CASSQVRRPQETQYF. Here the CDR3 DNA reads TGCGCCAGCAGCCAAGTTAGACGGCCGCAAGAGACCCAGTACTTC.

This clonotype was counted a few times. The V gene is TRBV27, the J gene TRBJ2-4, with D unresolved. Germline assignment: CDR1 MNHEY and CDR2 SMNVEV (reference sequence). The CDR3 is 9 residues long. Trimming removed 9 bases from V and 7 bases from J, with 4 bases in between. CDR3 bases: TGTGCCAGACCTAACATTCAGTACTTC. This translates into CARPNIQYF.

Comment on this clonotype: The junction departs from the called germline gene at one end, perhaps through a read error. The rearrangement joins TRBV18 to TRBJ2-1; 8 nucleotides line up with TRBD1. The CDR3 sequence is 15 residues long. CDR1 KGHSH and CDR2 LQKENI come from the germline V gene. The CDR3 bases are TGTACCAGCTCACCACCAACAGGGGGATACGGGGAGCAGTTCTTC. Protein sequence: CTSSPPTGGYGEQFF.

About this clonotype itself: A much larger clone differs from this one at a single base, so this may be a read error. This sequence joins TRBV29-1 and TRBJ2-7; D is possibly TRBD1 (5 bases). Trimming cost V 8 bases and J 4 bases, with 21 bases left between them. Germline V gene lookup returns CDR1 SQVTM and CDR2 ANQGSEA. The CDR3 is 14 residues long. The CDR3 loop reads CSILGDPPNYEQYF. CDR3 coding DNA: TGCAGCATCCTAGGGGATCCCCCCAATTACGAGCAGTACTTC.

This clonotype was seen at least ten times. This chain uses TRBV20-1 with TRBJ1-5; 7 bases agree with TRBD1. V lost 5 bases, J lost 0 bases, and 4 bases stayed unmatched. The CDR3 has 14 residues. Germline lookup yields CDR1 DFQATT and CDR2 SNEGSKA (reference sequence). This CDR3 is CSAPDRVSNQPQHF. CDR3 in DNA: TGCAGTGCTCCCGACAGGGTTAGCAATCAGCCCCAGCATTTT.